The clone carrying this T cell receptor (beta chain) was found once. The data originate from a study of blood T cell repertoires in COVID-19. On the study more broadly: In each case, the material was cDNA or gDNA derived from T cells, B-cell-depleted T cells, or PBMCs.

Authors' processing steps: Scientists estimated how many nucleated cells there were by amplifying reference gene primers. The assay was immunoSEQ multiplex PCR, and TCRdb's table has in-frame clones only and misses some. V, J and clone size reflect that table, while D and trimming were determined from the DNA. Of 25,000 to 35,000 clones in the sample, 85% to 90% were seen once. This CDR3 is 13 amino acids long. Germline assignment: CDR1 GTSNPN and CDR2 SVGIG (reference sequence). Trimming cost V 4 bases and J 9 bases, with 13 bases left between them. The sequenced sample consisted of peripheral blood. This clonotype was obtained from a man at least 80 years old with acute or convalescent COVID-19. The rearrangement links TRBV30 to TRBJ1-6, with a tentative D call TRBD1 (6 bases). CDR3 bases: TGTGCCTGGACCAAAAACAGGGTTTCACCCCTCCACTTT. This translates into CAWTKNRVSPLHF.